Listed below are T cell receptor beta chains from one sample, sequenced in a study of CD8 T cells in Susac syndrome. Using its own MiXCR run on the immunoSEQ multiplex PCR reads, TCRdb lists one record per CDR3 protein. This table holds over 15,000 distinct CDR3 sequences, approximately 96% found once. The sequencing input was CD8+ T cells from PBMCs. The receptors were sampled from a human donor in good health. The CDR3 runs from the conserved cysteine through the conserved F or W. D genes are given only for firm matches. Clone sizes are given selectively: once, few, many, or a class where the clone is expanded.

D	V	size	J	DNA	CDR3
.	TRBV27	.	TRBJ1-2	TGTGCCAGCAGTCCTGCGGGGGGTAACTATGGCTACACCTTC	CASSPAGGNYGYTF
.	TRBV24-1	.	TRBJ2-1	TGTGCCACCAGTGCCCTGGAGCCCGGAGGTGAGCAGTTCTTC	CATSALEPGGEQFF
.	TRBV27	.	TRBJ2-1	TGTGCCAGCAGTTTAAAGCCCAAACCGAATGAGCAGTTCTTC	CASSLKPKPNEQFF
.	TRBV10-2	once	TRBJ2-7	TGCGCCAGCAGTGAGTCCGTCGGCACGGGGTGGTACGAGCAGTACTTC	CASSESVGTGWYEQYF
.	TRBV7-9	.	TRBJ2-6	TGTGCCAGCAGCCCCCCACCCAACTTGCCTGGGGCCAACGTCCTGACTTTC	CASSPPPNLPGANVLTF
.	TRBV5-1	.	TRBJ2-7	TGCGCCAGCAGCCCCTTTGTGTCCTCCTACGAGCAGTACTTC	CASSPFVSSYEQYF
.	TRBV5-1	.	TRBJ1-1	TGCGCCAGCAGCTTTCAGGAGGCCACTGAAGCTTTCTTT	CASSFQEATEAFF
TRBD1	TRBV9	.	TRBJ2-1	TGTGCCAGCAGCGTAGAGGGGGCCCTAAACGGGAATGAGCAGTTCTTC	CASSVEGALNGNEQFF
.	TRBV7-9	.	TRBJ2-1	TGTGCCAGCAGCCCTTGGCCCCTAGCGAGCTCCTACAATGAGCAGTTCTTC	CASSPWPLASSYNEQFF
TRBD2	TRBV20-1	.	TRBJ2-1	TGCAGTGCTAGGGGACTTTCGGGAGGGTACAATGAGCAGTTCTTC	CSARGLSGGYNEQFF
TRBD2	TRBV4-3	.	TRBJ2-5	TGCGCCAGCAGCCCGCGTCGCGGGGGCCAAGAGACCCAGTACTTC	CASSPRRGGQETQYF
TRBD1	TRBV28	.	TRBJ1-1	TGTGCCAGCAGTATCACGTCAGGGGGCACTGAAGCTTTCTTT	CASSITSGGTEAFF
.	TRBV5-6	.	TRBJ1-1	TGTGCCAGCAGCTTGGGGCGCACTGAAGCTTTCTTT	CASSLGRTEAFF
TRBD1	TRBV28	.	TRBJ2-4	TGTGCCAGCAGTATCGCCGGGACAGGGGACAACATTCAGTACTTC	CASSIAGTGDNIQYF
.	TRBV28	.	TRBJ2-3	TGTGCCAGCAGTTTAGGGGACACTAGCACAGATACGCAGTATTTT	CASSLGDTSTDTQYF
.	TRBV5-1	.	TRBJ2-7	TGCGCCAGCAGCGCGACGGGTGCCTACGAGCAGTACTTC	CASSATGAYEQYF
.	TRBV20-1	.	TRBJ1-5	TGCAGTGCTAGGTACACTTTGGGGAGCCAATATAGCAATCAGCCCCAGCATTTT	CSARYTLGSQYSNQPQHF
TRBD1	TRBV10-1	.	TRBJ2-7	TGCGCCAGCAGTGAAATACGGGACAGGGTGGAGCAGTACTTC	CASSEIRDRVEQYF
.	TRBV18	.	TRBJ2-6	TGTGCCAGCTCTCCCCCGTTTATCTCTGGGGCCAACGTCCTGACTTTC	CASSPPFISGANVLTF
.	TRBV28	.	TRBJ2-7	TGTGCCAGCAGCCACCCCCCCAGGAGCTCCTACGAGCAGTACTTC	CASSHPPRSSYEQYF
TRBD2	TRBV7-9	.	TRBJ2-7	TGTGCCAGCAGCTTAGTCGCGGGAGTAATCGAGCAGTACTTC	CASSLVAGVIEQYF
TRBD1	TRBV7-2	.	TRBJ1-5	TGTGCCAGCAGCTTAGGACCCGGGGAGTGGACAGGGGATGATCAGCCCCAGCATTTT	CASSLGPGEWTGDDQPQHF
.	TRBV7-9	.	TRBJ2-1	TGTGCCAGCAGCTATGCTGGTGAGCAGTTCTTC	CASSYAGEQFF
.	TRBV5-4	.	TRBJ2-1	TGTGCCAGCAGCTTTCCCGAAGGATGGATCTACAATGAGCAGTTCTTC	CASSFPEGWIYNEQFF
TRBD2	TRBV20-1	.	TRBJ2-3	TGCAGTGCAAGACTAGCGGGAGGGCCTGTAGTAACAGATACGCAGTATTTT	CSARLAGGPVVTDTQYF